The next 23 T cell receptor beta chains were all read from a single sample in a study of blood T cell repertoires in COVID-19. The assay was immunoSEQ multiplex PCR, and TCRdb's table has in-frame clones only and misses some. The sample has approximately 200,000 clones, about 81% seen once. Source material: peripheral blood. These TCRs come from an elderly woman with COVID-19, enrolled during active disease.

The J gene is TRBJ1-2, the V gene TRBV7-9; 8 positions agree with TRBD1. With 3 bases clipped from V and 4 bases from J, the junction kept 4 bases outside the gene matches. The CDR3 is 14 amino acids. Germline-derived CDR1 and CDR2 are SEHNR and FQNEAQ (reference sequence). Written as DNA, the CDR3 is TGTGCCAGCAGCTTTACCGGGACAGGCTATGGCTACACCTTC. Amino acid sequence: CASSFTGTGYGYTF. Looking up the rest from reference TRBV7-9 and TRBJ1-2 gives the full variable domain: DTGVSQNPRHKITKRGQNVTFRCDPISEHNRLYWYRQTLGQGPEFLTYFQNEAQLEKSRLLSDRFSAERPKGSFSTLEIQRTEQGDSAMYLCASSFTGTGYGYTFGSGTRLTVV.

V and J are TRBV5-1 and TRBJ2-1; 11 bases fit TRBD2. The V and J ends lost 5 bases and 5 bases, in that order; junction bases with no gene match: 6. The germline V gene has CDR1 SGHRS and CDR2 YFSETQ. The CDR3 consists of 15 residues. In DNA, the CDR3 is TGCGCCAGCAGAACTACTAGCGGGGGAGACAATGAGCAGTTCTTC. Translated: CASRTTSGGDNEQFF.

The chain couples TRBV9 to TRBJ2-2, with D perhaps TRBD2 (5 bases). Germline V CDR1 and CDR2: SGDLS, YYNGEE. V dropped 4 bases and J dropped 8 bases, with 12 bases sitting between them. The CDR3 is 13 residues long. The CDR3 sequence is CASSRSGRGELFF. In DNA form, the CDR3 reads TGTGCCAGCAGCAGGAGCGGAAGGGGGGAGCTGTTTTTT.

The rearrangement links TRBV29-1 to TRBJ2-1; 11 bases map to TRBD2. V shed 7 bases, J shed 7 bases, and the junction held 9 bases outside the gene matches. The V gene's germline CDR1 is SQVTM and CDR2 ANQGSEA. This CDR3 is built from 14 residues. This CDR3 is CSGAGLAEGNEQFF. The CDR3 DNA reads TGCAGCGGCGCGGGACTAGCGGAGGGGAATGAGCAGTTCTTC.

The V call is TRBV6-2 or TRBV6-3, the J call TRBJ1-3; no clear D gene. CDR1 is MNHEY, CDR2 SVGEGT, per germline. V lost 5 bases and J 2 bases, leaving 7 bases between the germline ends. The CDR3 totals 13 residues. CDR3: CASSLSAGNTIYF. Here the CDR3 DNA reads TGTGCCAGCAGTCTCTCGGCTGGAAACACCATATATTTT.

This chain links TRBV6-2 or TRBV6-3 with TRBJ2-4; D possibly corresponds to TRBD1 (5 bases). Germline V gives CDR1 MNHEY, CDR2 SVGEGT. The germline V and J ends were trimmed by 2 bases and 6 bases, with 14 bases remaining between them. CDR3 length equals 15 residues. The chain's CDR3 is CASSYRQGSANIQYF. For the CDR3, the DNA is TGTGCCAGCAGTTACAGGCAGGGCTCGGCAAACATTCAGTACTTC.

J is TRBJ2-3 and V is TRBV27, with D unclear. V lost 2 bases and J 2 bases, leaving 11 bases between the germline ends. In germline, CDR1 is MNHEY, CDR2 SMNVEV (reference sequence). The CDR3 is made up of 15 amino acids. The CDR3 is CASSLVEAPTDTQYF. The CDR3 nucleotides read TGTGCCAGCAGTTTAGTCGAAGCCCCCACAGATACGCAGTATTTT.

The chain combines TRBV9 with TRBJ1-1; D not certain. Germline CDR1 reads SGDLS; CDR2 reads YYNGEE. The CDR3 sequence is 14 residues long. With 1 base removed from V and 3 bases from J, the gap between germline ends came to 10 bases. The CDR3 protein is CASSVNSWDTEAFF. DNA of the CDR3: TGTGCCAGCAGCGTAAACAGCTGGGACACTGAAGCTTTCTTT. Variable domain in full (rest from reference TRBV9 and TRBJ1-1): DSGVTQTPKHLITATGQRVTLRCSPRSGDLSVYWYQQSLDQGLQFLIQYYNGEERAKGNILERFSAQQFPDLHSELNLSSLELGDSALYFCASSVNSWDTEAFFGQGTRLTVV.

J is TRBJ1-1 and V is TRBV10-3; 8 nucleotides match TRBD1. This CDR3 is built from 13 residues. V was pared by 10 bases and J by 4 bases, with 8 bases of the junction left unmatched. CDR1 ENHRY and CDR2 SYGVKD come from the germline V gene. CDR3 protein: CATSDRGVTEAFF. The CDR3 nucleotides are TGTGCCACCAGCGACAGGGGAGTCACTGAAGCTTTCTTT.

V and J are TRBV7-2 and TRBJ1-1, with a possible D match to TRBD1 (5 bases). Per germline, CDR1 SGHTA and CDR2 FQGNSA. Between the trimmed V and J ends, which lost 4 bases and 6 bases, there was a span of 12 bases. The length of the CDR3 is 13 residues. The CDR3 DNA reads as TGTGCCAGCAGCTCCTCATGGGGGGCTGAAGCTTTCTTT. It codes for CASSSSWGAEAFF. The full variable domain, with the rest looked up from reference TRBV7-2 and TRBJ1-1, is GAGVSQSPSNKVTEKGKDVELRCDPISGHTALYWYRQSLGQGLEFLIYFQGNSAPDKSGLPSDRFSAERTGGSVSTLTIQRTQQEDSAVYLCASSSSWGAEAFFGQGTRLTVV.

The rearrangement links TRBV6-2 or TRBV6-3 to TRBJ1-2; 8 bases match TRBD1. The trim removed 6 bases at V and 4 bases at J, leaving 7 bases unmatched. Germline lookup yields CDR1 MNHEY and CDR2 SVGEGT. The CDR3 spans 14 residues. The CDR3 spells CASSSDRGPYGYTF. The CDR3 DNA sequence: TGTGCCAGCAGCTCCGACAGGGGTCCCTATGGCTACACCTTC.

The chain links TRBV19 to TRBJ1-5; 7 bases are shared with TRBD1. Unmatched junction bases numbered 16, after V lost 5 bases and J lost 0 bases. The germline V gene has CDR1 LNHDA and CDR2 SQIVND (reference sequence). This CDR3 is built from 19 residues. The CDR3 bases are TGTGCCAGTAGTCCTGGCCGGGACAGAGAATACTATAGCAATCAGCCCCAGCATTTT. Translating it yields CASSPGRDREYYSNQPQHF.

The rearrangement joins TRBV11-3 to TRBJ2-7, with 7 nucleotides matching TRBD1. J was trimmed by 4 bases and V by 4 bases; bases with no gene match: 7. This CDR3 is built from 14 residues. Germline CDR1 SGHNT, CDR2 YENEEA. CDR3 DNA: TGTGCCAGCAGCTCTTCCGGGACAGTTTACGAGCAGTACTTC. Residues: CASSSSGTVYEQYF.

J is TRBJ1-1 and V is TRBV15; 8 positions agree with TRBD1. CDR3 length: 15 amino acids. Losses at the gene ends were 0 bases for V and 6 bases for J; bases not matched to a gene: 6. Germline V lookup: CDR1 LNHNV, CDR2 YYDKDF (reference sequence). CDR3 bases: TGTGCCACCAGCAGAGACACAGGGGGATTGGCTGAAGCTTTCTTT. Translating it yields CATSRDTGGLAEAFF.

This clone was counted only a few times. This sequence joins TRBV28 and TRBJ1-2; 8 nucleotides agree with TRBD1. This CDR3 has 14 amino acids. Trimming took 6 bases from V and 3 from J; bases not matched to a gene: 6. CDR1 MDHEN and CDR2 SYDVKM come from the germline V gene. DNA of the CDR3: TGTGCCAGCAGAGCCGAGGACAGGGACTATGGCTACACCTTC. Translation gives CASRAEDRDYGYTF.

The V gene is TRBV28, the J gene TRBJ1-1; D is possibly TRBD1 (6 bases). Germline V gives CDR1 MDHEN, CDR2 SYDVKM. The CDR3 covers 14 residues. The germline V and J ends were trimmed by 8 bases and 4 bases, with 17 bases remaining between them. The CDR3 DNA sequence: TGTGCCAGCGCTGCGTACAGGGCTAGCACTGAAGCTTTCTTT. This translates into CASAAYRASTEAFF.

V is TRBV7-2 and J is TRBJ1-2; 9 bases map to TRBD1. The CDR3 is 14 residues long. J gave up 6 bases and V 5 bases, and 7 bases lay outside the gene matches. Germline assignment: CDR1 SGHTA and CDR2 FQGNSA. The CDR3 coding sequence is TGTGCCAGCAGCCCTACAGGGGGCGTGCATGGCTACACCTTC. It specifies CASSPTGGVHGYTF. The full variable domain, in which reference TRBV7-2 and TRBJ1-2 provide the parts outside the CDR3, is GAGVSQSPSNKVTEKGKDVELRCDPISGHTALYWYRQSLGQGLEFLIYFQGNSAPDKSGLPSDRFSAERTGGSVSTLTIQRTQQEDSAVYLCASSPTGGVHGYTFGSGTRLTVV.

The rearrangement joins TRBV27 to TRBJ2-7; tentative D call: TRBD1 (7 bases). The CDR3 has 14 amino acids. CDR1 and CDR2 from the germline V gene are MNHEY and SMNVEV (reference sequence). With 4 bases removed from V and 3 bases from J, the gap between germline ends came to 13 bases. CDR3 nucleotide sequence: TGTGCCAGCAGTTCAAGACAGGGAGGCTACGAGCAGTACTTC. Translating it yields CASSSRQGGYEQYF.

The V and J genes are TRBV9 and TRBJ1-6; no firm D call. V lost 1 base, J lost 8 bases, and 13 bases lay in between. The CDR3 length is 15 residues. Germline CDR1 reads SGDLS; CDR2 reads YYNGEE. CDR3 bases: TGTGCCAGCAGCGTAAACCCGGGCGGGGATTCACCCCTCCACTTT. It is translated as CASSVNPGGDSPLHF. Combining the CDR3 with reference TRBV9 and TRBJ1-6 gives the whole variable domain DSGVTQTPKHLITATGQRVTLRCSPRSGDLSVYWYQQSLDQGLQFLIQYYNGEERAKGNILERFSAQQFPDLHSELNLSSLELGDSALYFCASSVNPGGDSPLHFGNGTRLTVT.

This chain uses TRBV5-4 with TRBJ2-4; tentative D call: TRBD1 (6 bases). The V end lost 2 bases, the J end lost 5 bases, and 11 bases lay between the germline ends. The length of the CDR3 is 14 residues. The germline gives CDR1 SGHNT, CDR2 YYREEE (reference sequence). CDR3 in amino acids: CASSLRQVQNIQYF. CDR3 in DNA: TGTGCCAGCAGCTTACGACAGGTCCAAAACATTCAGTACTTC.

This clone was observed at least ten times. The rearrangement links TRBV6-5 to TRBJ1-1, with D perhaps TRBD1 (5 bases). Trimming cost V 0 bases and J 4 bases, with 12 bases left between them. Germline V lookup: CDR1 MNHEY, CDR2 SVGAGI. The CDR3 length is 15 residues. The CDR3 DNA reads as TGTGCCAGCAGTTACTCCGCCGTCGGGGGCACTGAAGCTTTCTTT. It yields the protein CASSYSAVGGTEAFF.

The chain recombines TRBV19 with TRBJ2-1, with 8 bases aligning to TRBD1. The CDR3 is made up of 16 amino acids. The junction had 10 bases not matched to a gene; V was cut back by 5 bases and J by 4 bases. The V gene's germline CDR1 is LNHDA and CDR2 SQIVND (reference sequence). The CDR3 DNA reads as TGTGCCAGTAGTCCCTCGAAGACAGGGGCTTACAATGAGCAGTTCTTC. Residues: CASSPSKTGAYNEQFF. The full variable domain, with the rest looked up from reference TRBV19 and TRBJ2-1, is DGGITQSPKYLFRKEGQNVTLSCEQNLNHDAMYWYRQDPGQGLRLIYYSQIVNDFQKGDIAEGYSVSREKKESFPLTVTSAQKNPTAFYLCASSPSKTGAYNEQFFGPGTRLTVL.

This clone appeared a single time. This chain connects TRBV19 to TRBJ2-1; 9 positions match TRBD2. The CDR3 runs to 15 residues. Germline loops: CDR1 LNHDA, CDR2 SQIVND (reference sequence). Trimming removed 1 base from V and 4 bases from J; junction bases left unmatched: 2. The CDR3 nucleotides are TGTGCCAGTAGTATAGGTAGCGGGGGTTACAATGAGCAGTTCTTC. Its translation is CASSIGSGGYNEQFF.